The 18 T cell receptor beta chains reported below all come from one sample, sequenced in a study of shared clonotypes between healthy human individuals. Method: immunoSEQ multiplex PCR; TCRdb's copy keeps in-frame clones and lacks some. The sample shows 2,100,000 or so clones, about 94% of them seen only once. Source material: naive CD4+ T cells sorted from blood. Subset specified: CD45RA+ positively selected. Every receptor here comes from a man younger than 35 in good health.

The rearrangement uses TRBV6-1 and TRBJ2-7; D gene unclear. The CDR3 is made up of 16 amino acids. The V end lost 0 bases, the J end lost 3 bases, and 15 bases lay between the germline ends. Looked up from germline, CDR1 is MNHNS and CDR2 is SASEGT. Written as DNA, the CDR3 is TGTGCCAGCAGTGAAGCGAATGAGTCTCTCCTCTACGAGCAGTACTTC. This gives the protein CASSEANESLLYEQYF.

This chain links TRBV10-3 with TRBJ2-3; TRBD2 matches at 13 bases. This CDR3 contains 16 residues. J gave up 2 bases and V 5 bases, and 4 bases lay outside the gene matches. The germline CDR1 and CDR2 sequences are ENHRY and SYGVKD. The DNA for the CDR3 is TGTGCCATCAGTCCCGGACTAGCGGGAGACACAGATACGCAGTATTTT. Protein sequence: CAISPGLAGDTDTQYF.

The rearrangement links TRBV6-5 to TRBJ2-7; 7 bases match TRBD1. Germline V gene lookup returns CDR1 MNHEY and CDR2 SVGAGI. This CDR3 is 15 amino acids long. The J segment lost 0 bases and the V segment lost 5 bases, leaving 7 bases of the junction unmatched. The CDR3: CASSLTGDGSYEQYF. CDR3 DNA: TGTGCCAGCAGTCTTACAGGGGATGGCTCCTACGAGCAGTACTTC.

CDR3 sequence (DNA): TGTGCCAGCTCCACCGACCGACTCGGACAAGAGACCCAGTACTTC. It translates to CASSTDRLGQETQYF. This rearrangement joins TRBV18 to TRBJ2-5; D call uncertain. The CDR3 runs 15 residues. CDR1 KGHSH and CDR2 LQKENI come from the germline V gene. V lost 6 bases to trimming and J lost 2 bases, with 16 bases between them. The full variable domain, with the rest looked up from reference TRBV18 and TRBJ2-5, is NAGVMQNPRHLVRRRGQEARLRCSPMKGHSHVYWYRQLPEEGLKFMVYLQKENIIDESGMPKERFSAEFPKEGPSILRIQQVVRGDSAAYFCASSTDRLGQETQYFGPGTRLLVL.

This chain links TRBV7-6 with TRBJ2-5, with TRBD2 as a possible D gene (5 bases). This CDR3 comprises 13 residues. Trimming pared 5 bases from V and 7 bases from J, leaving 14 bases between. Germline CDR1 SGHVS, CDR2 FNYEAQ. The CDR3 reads CASSPHGLGTQYF. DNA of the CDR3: TGTGCCAGCAGCCCCCACGGACTTGGGACCCAGTACTTC. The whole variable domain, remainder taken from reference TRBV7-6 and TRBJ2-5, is GAGVSQSPRYKVTKRGQDVALRCDPISGHVSLYWYRQALGQGPEFLTYFNYEAQQDKSGLPNDRFSAERPEGSISTLTIQRTEQRDSAMYRCASSPHGLGTQYFGPGTRLLVL.

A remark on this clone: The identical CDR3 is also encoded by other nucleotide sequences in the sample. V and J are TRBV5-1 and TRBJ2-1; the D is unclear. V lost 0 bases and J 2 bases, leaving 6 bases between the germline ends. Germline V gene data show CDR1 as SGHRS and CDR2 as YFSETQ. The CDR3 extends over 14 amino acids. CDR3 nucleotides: TGCGCCAGCAGCTTGGGGGTAGCCTACAATGAGCAGTTCTTC. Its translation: CASSLGVAYNEQFF.

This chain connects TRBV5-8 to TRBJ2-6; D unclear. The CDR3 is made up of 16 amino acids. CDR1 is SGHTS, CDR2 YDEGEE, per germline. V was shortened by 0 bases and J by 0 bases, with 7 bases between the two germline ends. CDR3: CASSLGKLSGANVLTF. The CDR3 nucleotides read TGTGCCAGCAGCTTGGGAAAGCTCTCTGGGGCCAACGTCCTGACTTTC.

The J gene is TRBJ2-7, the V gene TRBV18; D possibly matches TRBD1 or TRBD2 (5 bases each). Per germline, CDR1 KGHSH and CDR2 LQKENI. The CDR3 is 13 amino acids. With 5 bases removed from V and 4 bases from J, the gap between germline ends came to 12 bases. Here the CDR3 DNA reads TGTGCCAGCTCATCGGGACCCGGGTACGAGCAGTACTTC. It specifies CASSSGPGYEQYF.

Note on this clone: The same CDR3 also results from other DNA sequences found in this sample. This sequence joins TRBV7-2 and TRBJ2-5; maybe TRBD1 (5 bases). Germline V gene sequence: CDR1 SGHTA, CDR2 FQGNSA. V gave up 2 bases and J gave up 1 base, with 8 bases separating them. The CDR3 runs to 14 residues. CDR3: CASSLSGLQETQYF. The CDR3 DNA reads TGTGCCAGCAGCTTATCAGGGCTCCAAGAGACCCAGTACTTC.

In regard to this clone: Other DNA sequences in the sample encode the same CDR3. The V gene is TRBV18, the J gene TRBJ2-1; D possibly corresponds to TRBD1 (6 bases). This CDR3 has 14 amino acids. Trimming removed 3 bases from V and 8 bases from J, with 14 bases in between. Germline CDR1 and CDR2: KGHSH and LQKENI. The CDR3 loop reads CASSPPGRGDEQFF. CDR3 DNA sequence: TGTGCCAGCTCACCTCCCGGCAGGGGCGATGAGCAGTTCTTC.

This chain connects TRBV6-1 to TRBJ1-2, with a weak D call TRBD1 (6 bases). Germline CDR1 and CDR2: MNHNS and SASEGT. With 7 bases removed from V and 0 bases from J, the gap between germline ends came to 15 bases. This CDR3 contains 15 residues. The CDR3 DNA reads TGTGCCAGCACCCCAGGGGACGGATCTAACTATGGCTACACCTTC. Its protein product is CASTPGDGSNYGYTF.

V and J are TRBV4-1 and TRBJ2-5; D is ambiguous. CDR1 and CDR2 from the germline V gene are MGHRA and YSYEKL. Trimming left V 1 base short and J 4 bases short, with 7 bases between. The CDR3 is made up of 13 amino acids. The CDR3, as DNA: TGCGCCAGCAGCCAAGCGGCCCCAGAGACCCAGTACTTC. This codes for CASSQAAPETQYF.

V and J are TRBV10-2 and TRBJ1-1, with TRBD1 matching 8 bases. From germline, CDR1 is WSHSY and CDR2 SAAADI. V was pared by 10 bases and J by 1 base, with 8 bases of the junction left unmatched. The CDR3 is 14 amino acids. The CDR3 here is CAIVTGTGNTEAFF. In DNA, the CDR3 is TGCGCCATCGTAACCGGGACAGGGAACACTGAAGCTTTCTTT.

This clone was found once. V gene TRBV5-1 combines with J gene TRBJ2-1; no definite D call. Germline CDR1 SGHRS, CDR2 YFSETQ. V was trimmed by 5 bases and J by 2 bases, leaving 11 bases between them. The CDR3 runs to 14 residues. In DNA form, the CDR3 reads TGCGCCAGCAGTCCCAGGAACGCCTACAATGAGCAGTTCTTC. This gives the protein CASSPRNAYNEQFF. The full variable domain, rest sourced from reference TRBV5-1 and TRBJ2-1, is KAGVTQTPRYLIKTRGQQVTLSCSPISGHRSVSWYQQTPGQGLQFLFEYFSETQRNKGNFPGRFSGRQFSNSRSEMNVSTLELGDSALYLCASSPRNAYNEQFFGPGTRLTVL.

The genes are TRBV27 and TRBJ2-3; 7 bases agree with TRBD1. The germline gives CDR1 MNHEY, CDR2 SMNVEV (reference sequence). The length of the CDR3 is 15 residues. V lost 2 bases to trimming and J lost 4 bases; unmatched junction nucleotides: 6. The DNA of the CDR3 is TGTGCCAGCAGTTTAGAGGGGGCGAAGGCAGATACGCAGTATTTT. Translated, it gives CASSLEGAKADTQYF.

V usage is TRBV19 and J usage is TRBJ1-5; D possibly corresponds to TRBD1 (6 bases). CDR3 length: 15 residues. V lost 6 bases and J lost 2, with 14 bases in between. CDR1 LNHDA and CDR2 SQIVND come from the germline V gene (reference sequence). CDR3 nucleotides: TGTGCCAGTAGAGACGGGGGCGCAGGCAATCAGCCCCAGCATTTT. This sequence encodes CASRDGGAGNQPQHF. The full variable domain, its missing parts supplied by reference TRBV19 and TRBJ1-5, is DGGITQSPKYLFRKEGQNVTLSCEQNLNHDAMYWYRQDPGQGLRLIYYSQIVNDFQKGDIAEGYSVSREKKESFPLTVTSAQKNPTAFYLCASRDGGAGNQPQHFGDGTRLSIL.

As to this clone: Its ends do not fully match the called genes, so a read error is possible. CDR3 in DNA: TGTGCCAGCAGCTTAGATCGGCGGGGGGAGAACTTC. Translated, it gives CASSLDRRGENF. The gene calls are TRBV11-2 and TRBJ2-7, with TRBD2 identical over 8 bases. CDR1 SGHAT and CDR2 FQNNGV come from the germline V gene. The CDR3 has 12 residues.

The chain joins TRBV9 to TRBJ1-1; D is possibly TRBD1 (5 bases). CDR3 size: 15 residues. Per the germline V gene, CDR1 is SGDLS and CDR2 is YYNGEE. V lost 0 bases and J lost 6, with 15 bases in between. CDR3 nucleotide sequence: TGTGCCAGCAGCGTAGGGGGCGAGCCGAATGCTGAAGCTTTCTTT. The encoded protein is CASSVGGEPNAEAFF.